This passage covers 32 T cell receptor beta chains from one sample sequenced in a study of blood T cell repertoires in COVID-19. The repertoire was sequenced with immunoSEQ multiplex PCR; TCRdb's copy has only in-frame clones and lacks some. Here the sample spans under 350,000 clones, 86% being singletons. Sequencing was done on a sample of PBMCs or T cells enriched from blood (not recorded which). The receptors here all came from a young woman who had recovered from COVID-19.

This clone was counted only a few times. The V and J genes are TRBV2 and TRBJ2-7; 8 bases are a match to TRBD2. CDR3 size: 14 residues. In germline, CDR1 is SNHLY, CDR2 FYNNEI. Trimming removed 8 bases from V and 4 bases from J; junction bases left unmatched: 10. The CDR3 DNA follows: TGTGCCAGCGCTTTGGCGGGGGGAATTTACGAGCAGTACTTC. Amino acid sequence: CASALAGGIYEQYF.

In its sample, this clone was seen once. This chain uses TRBV19 with TRBJ1-4; tentatively, D is TRBD1 (6 bases). The CDR3 totals 14 residues. Looked up from germline, CDR1 is LNHDA and CDR2 is SQIVND (reference sequence). The V end was cut by 3 bases, the J end by 7 bases, with 12 bases between. The CDR3 spells CASSMAGDGEKLFF. In DNA, the CDR3 is TGTGCCAGTAGTATGGCAGGGGATGGTGAAAAACTGTTTTTT.

This chain joins TRBV21-1 and TRBJ2-7; TRBD1 reflects the table's D call only, with no check against the DNA. TRBV21-1 is flagged as a pseudogene. The CDR3 has 14 residues. The chain's CDR3 is CASSNIGTGREQYF. CDR3 nucleotide sequence: TGTGCCAGCAGCAATATCGGGACAGGGCGCGAGCAGTACTTC.

The chain links TRBV7-8 to TRBJ1-4; D gene ambiguous. Trimming took 5 bases from V and 10 from J, leaving 20 bases between them. The CDR3 covers 15 residues. The germline gives CDR1 SGHVS, CDR2 FQNEAQ. CDR3 sequence reads: CASSPRAGGIGKLFF. The CDR3 nucleotides read TGTGCCAGCAGCCCACGTGCGGGAGGGATCGGAAAACTGTTTTTT. Full variable domain (missing parts from reference TRBV7-8 and TRBJ1-4): GAGVSQSPRYKVAKRGQDVALRCDPISGHVSLFWYQQALGQGPEFLTYFQNEAQLDKSGLPSDRFFAERPEGSVSTLKIQRTQQEDSAVYLCASSPRAGGIGKLFFGSGTQLSVL.

The rearrangement uses TRBV5-1 and TRBJ2-7; a possible D gene is TRBD1 (5 bases). Between the trimmed V and J ends, which lost 6 bases and 7 bases, there was a span of 17 bases. The CDR3 is made up of 13 amino acids. Looked up from germline, CDR1 is SGHRS and CDR2 is YFSETQ. DNA for the CDR3: TGCGCCAGCAAGGTACAGGCGTCTGGGGAGCAGTACTTC. This gives the protein CASKVQASGEQYF.

In this sample, this clone turned up many times. The CDR3 sequence is CAWSAGYAEAFF. The DNA of the CDR3 is TGTGCCTGGAGTGCGGGTTACGCTGAAGCTTTCTTT. V usage is TRBV30 and J usage is TRBJ1-1; D not certain. Trimming stripped 1 base from V and 6 bases from J, with 9 bases between. The germline V gene encodes CDR1 GTSNPN and CDR2 SVGIG (reference sequence). The CDR3 covers 12 residues.

The V and J genes are TRBV27 and TRBJ2-7; D possibly corresponds to TRBD2 (5 bases). The germline V gene encodes CDR1 MNHEY and CDR2 SMNVEV (reference sequence). Deletions cut 5 bases from V and 1 base from J, with 18 bases between. This CDR3 spans 16 amino acids. This chain's CDR3 is CASSGVDSDGSYEQYF. In DNA form, the CDR3 reads TGTGCCAGCAGTGGGGTGGACTCAGATGGATCCTACGAGCAGTACTTC.

This sequence joins TRBV11-2 and TRBJ2-1; D perhaps matches TRBD2 (6 bases). V dropped 5 bases and J dropped 0 bases, with 14 bases sitting between them. Germline V gene lookup returns CDR1 SGHAT and CDR2 FQNNGV. The CDR3 spans 16 residues. CDR3 residues: CASSQSAGNSYNEQFF. CDR3 nucleotide sequence: TGTGCCAGCAGCCAGTCCGCGGGGAACTCCTACAATGAGCAGTTCTTC.

This clone has only a few counts. The V call is TRBV14, the J call TRBJ1-1; possible D gene TRBD1, 5 bases. Germline V lookup: CDR1 SGHDN, CDR2 FVKESK. This CDR3 region has 14 residues. Trimming left V 4 bases short and J 1 base short, with 10 bases between. CDR3 amino acids: CASSLRQQNTEAFF. The DNA for the CDR3 is TGTGCCAGCAGCCTGAGACAGCAGAACACTGAAGCTTTCTTT.

The count of this clone is one. V is TRBV10-3 and J is TRBJ1-1; TRBD1 matches 9 bases. Germline CDR1 is ENHRY and CDR2 is SYGVKD. V trimming: 8 bases; J trimming: 5 bases; junction bases outside the gene matches: 6. The CDR3 extends over 13 amino acids. The CDR3 spells CAIRDRVKTEAFF. The CDR3 bases are TGTGCCATCCGGGACAGGGTAAAAACTGAAGCTTTCTTT.

The genes are TRBV27 and TRBJ2-5; no reliable D call. The V end lost 2 bases, the J end lost 4 bases, and 17 bases lay between the germline ends. This CDR3 has 16 residues. The germline V gene has CDR1 MNHEY and CDR2 SMNVEV (reference sequence). Written as DNA, the CDR3 is TGTGCCAGCAGTTTACGGCCGGGTATCTTGGGAGAGACCCAGTACTTC. It translates to CASSLRPGILGETQYF.

The rearrangement joins TRBV13 to TRBJ1-2; D gene unclear. V lost 5 bases, J lost 8 bases, and 15 bases lay in between. The CDR3 runs to 13 residues. CDR1 is PRHDT and CDR2 is FYEKMQ in the germline V gene (reference sequence). CDR3 nucleotides: TGTGCCAGCAGCCCTCGCCGGGTTTGGGGCTACACCTTC. Translated: CASSPRRVWGYTF.

This chain links TRBV5-8 with TRBJ2-1; D is unresolved. This CDR3 has 13 amino acids. Germline loops: CDR1 SGHTS, CDR2 YDEGEE. Deletions cut 2 bases from V and 0 bases from J, with 3 bases between. CDR3 amino acids: CASSFLSYNEQFF. CDR3 nucleotides: TGTGCCAGCAGCTTTCTCTCCTACAATGAGCAGTTCTTC.

The rearrangement joins TRBV27 to TRBJ2-7, with D possibly TRBD1 on 5 matching bases. CDR1 MNHEY and CDR2 SMNVEV come from the germline V gene (reference sequence). Trimming cost V 3 bases and J 0 bases, with 9 bases left between them. The CDR3 sequence is 14 residues long. In DNA, the CDR3 is TGTGCCAGCAGTTTTAAAAGGGGCTCCTACGAGCAGTACTTC. This encodes CASSFKRGSYEQYF.

Written as DNA, the CDR3 is TGTGCCAGCTCACTCCGGGACCTCCCGGGGGACTATGGCTACACCTTC. This encodes CASSLRDLPGDYGYTF. The rearrangement joins TRBV18 to TRBJ1-2, with D maybe TRBD1 (5 bases). Germline V gene lookup returns CDR1 KGHSH and CDR2 LQKENI. The CDR3 sequence is 16 residues long. V was shortened by 4 bases and J by 3 bases, with 18 bases between the two germline ends.

This sequence joins TRBV28 and TRBJ1-6, with TRBD1 as a possible D gene (6 bases). This CDR3 is built from 12 residues. Germline V gives CDR1 MDHEN, CDR2 SYDVKM. Trimming pared 5 bases from V and 11 bases from J, leaving 10 bases between. The CDR3 DNA reads as TGTGCCAGCAGTCTCAGGGGTCCACCCCTCCACTTT. The encoded protein is CASSLRGPPLHF. The variable domain in full, completed from reference TRBV28 and TRBJ1-6, reads DVKVTQSSRYLVKRTGEKVFLECVQDMDHENMFWYRQDPGLGLRLIYFSYDVKMKEKGDIPEGYSVSREKKERFSLILESASTNQTSMYLCASSLRGPPLHFGNGTRLTVT.

The chain uses TRBV6-5 and TRBJ2-2, with 9 bases matching TRBD1. The CDR3 totals 16 residues. J lost 7 bases, V lost 0 bases, and 6 bases had no gene match. Germline CDR1 is MNHEY and CDR2 is SVGAGI. The chain's CDR3 is CASSYSGDRADGELFF. For the CDR3, the DNA is TGTGCCAGCAGTTACTCGGGGGACAGGGCTGACGGGGAGCTGTTTTTT.

The chain combines TRBV2 with TRBJ1-5, with 8 bases lining up with TRBD1. This CDR3 is built from 14 residues. The germline V gene encodes CDR1 SNHLY and CDR2 FYNNEI. With 4 bases clipped from V and 6 bases from J, the junction kept 5 bases outside the gene matches. The CDR3 spells CASSVDRGGQPQHF. Here the CDR3 DNA reads TGTGCCAGCAGTGTCGACAGGGGTGGTCAGCCCCAGCATTTT.

The chain employs TRBV27 and TRBJ1-2, with 8 bases that match TRBD1. From germline, CDR1 is MNHEY and CDR2 SMNVEV (reference sequence). V lost 8 bases and J lost 2; bases outside the gene matches: 22. The length of the CDR3 is 19 residues. The CDR3 sequence is CASSGQGGSWGDGNYGYTF. Written as DNA, the CDR3 is TGTGCCAGCTCAGGACAGGGCGGTTCTTGGGGGGATGGGAACTATGGCTACACCTTC.

The chain joins TRBV28 to TRBJ2-5, with D perhaps matching TRBD2 (5 bases). CDR1 is MDHEN, CDR2 SYDVKM, per germline. V lost 5 bases and J lost 4, with 17 bases in between. The CDR3 is 15 residues long. CDR3 sequence reads: CASSPNREAGETQYF. The CDR3 nucleotides are TGTGCCAGCAGTCCAAACCGAGAGGCGGGAGAGACCCAGTACTTC. Combining the CDR3 with reference TRBV28 and TRBJ2-5 gives the whole variable domain DVKVTQSSRYLVKRTGEKVFLECVQDMDHENMFWYRQDPGLGLRLIYFSYDVKMKEKGDIPEGYSVSREKKERFSLILESASTNQTSMYLCASSPNREAGETQYFGPGTRLLVL.

The DNA for the CDR3 is TGTGCCATCACCGAAGGGACTAGCGGTCTCTCCGAGCAGTACTTC. This encodes CAITEGTSGLSEQYF. The chain has TRBV10-3 and TRBJ2-7; 11 bases match TRBD2. The V and J ends lost 7 bases and 6 bases, in that order; junction bases with no gene match: 11. The CDR3 length is 15 residues. The germline V gene has CDR1 ENHRY and CDR2 SYGVKD.

The V gene is TRBV3-1 (or the pseudogene TRBV3-2), the J gene TRBJ2-5; TRBD2 matches 12 bases. Germline V CDR1 and CDR2: LGHDT, YNNKEL (reference sequence). Trimming removed 0 bases from V and 4 bases from J; junction bases left unmatched: 6. The CDR3 contains 17 residues. The CDR3 nucleotides read TGTGCCAGCAGCCAAGATTTCCGACTAGCGGGAGTAGAGACCCAGTACTTC. It is translated as CASSQDFRLAGVETQYF.

DNA for the CDR3: TGTGCCTGGAGTGTCCCGGCTGGAAACACCATATATTTT. Translating gives CAWSVPAGNTIYF. This chain links TRBV30 with TRBJ1-3; unclear D gene. The V end was cut by 0 bases, the J end by 2 bases, with 5 bases between. The CDR3 covers 13 residues. The V gene's germline CDR1 is GTSNPN and CDR2 SVGIG (reference sequence).

The chain is built from TRBV28 and TRBJ1-2; TRBD1 might be the D (5 bases). CDR1 is MDHEN, CDR2 SYDVKM, per germline. The CDR3 covers 12 residues. The V end was cut by 8 bases, the J end by 1 base, with 8 bases between. CDR3 DNA: TGTGCCAGCCTACAGGTTAACTATGGCTACACCTTC. It yields the protein CASLQVNYGYTF.

The genes are TRBV6-5 and TRBJ1-2; no clear D gene. Germline CDR1 is MNHEY and CDR2 is SVGAGI. V dropped 7 bases and J dropped 8 bases, with 14 bases sitting between them. This CDR3 contains 12 residues. CDR3 DNA: TGTGCCAGCACCCTACGGGGAGGAGGCTACACCTTC. The encoded protein is CASTLRGGGYTF.

The chain recombines TRBV28 with TRBJ1-3; 7 bases agree with TRBD1. This CDR3 has 15 residues. After removal of 5 bases from V and 6 bases from J, the junction contained 10 bases not matched to a gene. Germline loops: CDR1 MDHEN, CDR2 SYDVKM. CDR3 nucleotide sequence: TGTGCCAGCAGTCCCCCCCAGACAGGGCCAAACACCATATATTTT. Translating it yields CASSPPQTGPNTIYF.

The chain recombines TRBV12-3 or TRBV12-4 with TRBJ2-7; TRBD1 matches 7 bases. The junction had 6 bases not matched to a gene; V was cut back by 7 bases and J by 6 bases. CDR3 length: 12 amino acids. CDR3 region: CASKTGVGEQYF. Here the CDR3 DNA reads TGTGCCAGCAAAACAGGGGTTGGCGAGCAGTACTTC.

The rearrangement links TRBV28 to TRBJ2-7; D is perhaps TRBD1 (5 bases). The CDR3 extends over 15 amino acids. V was shortened by 5 bases and J by 0 bases, with 14 bases between the two germline ends. Germline loops: CDR1 MDHEN, CDR2 SYDVKM. This chain's CDR3 is CASSALQVPSYEQYF. CDR3 DNA: TGTGCCAGCAGTGCCTTACAGGTACCCTCCTACGAGCAGTACTTC. Complete variable domain (other parts from reference TRBV28 and TRBJ2-7): DVKVTQSSRYLVKRTGEKVFLECVQDMDHENMFWYRQDPGLGLRLIYFSYDVKMKEKGDIPEGYSVSREKKERFSLILESASTNQTSMYLCASSALQVPSYEQYFGPGTRLTVT.

This chain links TRBV4-1 with TRBJ1-5; D uncertain. Germline V lookup: CDR1 MGHRA, CDR2 YSYEKL. The V end lost 4 bases, the J end lost 1 base, and 5 bases lay between the germline ends. The CDR3 length is 13 residues. This CDR3 is CASSPESNQPQHF. CDR3 sequence (DNA): TGCGCCAGCAGCCCCGAGAGCAATCAGCCCCAGCATTTT.

Here the CDR3 DNA reads TGCGCCAGCAGCCAAGGACAGTGGGAGACCCAGTACTTC. It is translated as CASSQGQWETQYF. V is TRBV4-1 and J is TRBJ2-5; possible D gene TRBD1, 5 bases. The germline V gene has CDR1 MGHRA and CDR2 YSYEKL. This CDR3 spans 13 amino acids. V was cut by 1 base and J by 5 bases, with 8 bases left in between.

This clone is a singleton in its sample. The rearrangement uses TRBV11-1 and TRBJ1-1; the D gene is possibly TRBD1 (6 bases). Germline CDR1 is SGHAT and CDR2 is FQDESV (reference sequence). This CDR3 has 15 amino acids. V lost 6 bases and J lost 5, with 19 bases in between. The CDR3 nucleotides are TGTGCCAGCAGACCCGGGGTGGGGGCCGGGACTGAAGCTTTCTTT. Protein product: CASRPGVGAGTEAFF.

The rearrangement joins TRBV12-3 or TRBV12-4 to TRBJ1-1; D is ambiguous. Between the trimmed V and J ends, which lost 5 bases and 0 bases, there was a span of 7 bases. The CDR3 extends over 13 amino acids. The CDR3 reads CASSVQVNTEAFF. CDR3 nucleotide sequence: TGTGCCAGCAGTGTCCAGGTGAACACTGAAGCTTTCTTT.